Following are 13 T cell receptor beta chains from one sample sequenced in a study of T cell changes during pregnancy in multiple sclerosis. Assay used: immunoSEQ multiplex PCR; TCRdb lists only in-frame clones, some missing. This sample has around 100,000 clones, with around nine tenths found just once. The sequences come from peripheral blood, collected in the second trimester of pregnancy. These receptors were obtained from a female donor in good health, enrolled as a control in a pregnancy study.

The V call is TRBV6-5, the J call TRBJ1-1; TRBD1 aligns across 7 bases. Looked up from germline, CDR1 is MNHEY and CDR2 is SVGAGI. The CDR3 consists of 14 residues. Trimming removed 6 bases from V and 0 bases from J; junction bases left unmatched: 4. The CDR3 protein is CASSPGTVNTEAFF. The CDR3 DNA reads TGTGCCAGCAGCCCTGGGACAGTGAACACTGAAGCTTTCTTT.

The V gene is TRBV7-2, the J gene TRBJ1-2; TRBD1 matches 8 bases. With V trimmed by 0 bases and J by 4 bases, 7 bases remained unmatched. CDR3 size: 16 residues. Germline CDR1 is SGHTA and CDR2 is FQGNSA. The DNA for the CDR3 is TGTGCCAGCAGCTTAGCCTACAGGGGGACTTCCTATGGCTACACCTTC. Protein: CASSLAYRGTSYGYTF.

The chain carries TRBV5-3 and TRBJ2-1; the match to TRBD2 covers 9 bases. TRBV5-3 is identified as an open reading frame with a role that is uncertain. Trimming took 1 base from V and 0 from J; bases not matched to a gene: 20. The length of the CDR3 is 22 residues. This CDR3 is CARSLTPRGGAPTEDSYNEQFF. In DNA, the CDR3 is TGTGCCAGAAGCTTGACCCCCCGCGGGGGGGCCCCTACTGAAGACTCCTACAATGAGCAGTTCTTC.

The chain recombines TRBV29-1 with TRBJ2-7; TRBD1 matches at 7 bases. Germline values: CDR1 SQVTM, CDR2 ANQGSEA. The ends lost 6 bases at V and 1 base at J; junction bases unmatched: 3. This CDR3 region has 12 residues. This chain's CDR3 is CSVRDSSYEQYF. CDR3 DNA sequence: TGCAGCGTCCGGGACAGTTCCTACGAGCAGTACTTC.

The gene calls are TRBV19 and TRBJ1-6; TRBD1 matches at 10 bases. Trimming removed 3 bases from V and 9 bases from J; junction bases left unmatched: 2. The CDR3 has 14 amino acids. The germline V gene encodes CDR1 LNHDA and CDR2 SQIVND (reference sequence). The CDR3 nucleotides read TGTGCCAGTAGTATGACAGGGGGCGTTTCACCCCTCCACTTT. Translation: CASSMTGGVSPLHF.

The chain couples TRBV19 to TRBJ2-7; D remains ambiguous. This CDR3 has 14 amino acids. The V and J ends lost 6 bases and 4 bases respectively, with 16 bases between them. Germline V gene data show CDR1 as LNHDA and CDR2 as SQIVND (reference sequence). CDR3 region: CASSPKFEVYEQYF. DNA of the CDR3: TGTGCCAGTAGCCCGAAGTTTGAGGTTTACGAGCAGTACTTC.

This clone was detected once. This chain links TRBV12-5 with TRBJ2-1; 9 bases fit TRBD2. Looked up from germline, CDR1 is LGHNT and CDR2 is FRNRAP. V lost 6 bases to trimming and J lost 9 bases; unmatched junction nucleotides: 6. This CDR3 contains 13 residues. The CDR3 nucleotides read TGTGCTAGTGGACGTGGACTAGCGAGTGAGCAGTTCTTC. Amino acids: CASGRGLASEQFF.

V gene TRBV5-1 combines with J gene TRBJ2-1, with 11 bases identical to TRBD2. CDR3 length: 15 residues. V lost 2 bases and J lost 6; bases outside the gene matches: 4. Germline CDR1 and CDR2: SGHRS and YFSETQ. CDR3 nucleotides: TGCGCCAGCAGCTTTACTAGCGGGAGTCCCAATGAGCAGTTCTTC. As protein: CASSFTSGSPNEQFF.

This clone was counted once. The rearrangement joins TRBV6-5 to TRBJ1-2; 7 nucleotides match TRBD1. The trim removed 6 bases at V and 4 bases at J, leaving 8 bases unmatched. The CDR3 spans 14 residues. CDR1 MNHEY and CDR2 SVGAGI come from the germline V gene. CDR3 sequence: CASRRQGQVYGYTF. The DNA for the CDR3 is TGTGCCAGCAGGCGACAGGGCCAGGTCTATGGCTACACCTTC.

This clone was detected once. CDR3 region: CASSLGRVRVYEQYF. CDR3 DNA: TGTGCCAGCAGCTTAGGGAGGGTCAGGGTCTACGAGCAGTACTTC. The genes are TRBV7-6 and TRBJ2-7, with D tentatively TRBD2 (6 bases). Trimming cost V 1 base and J 3 bases, with 13 bases left between them. Germline assignment: CDR1 SGHVS and CDR2 FNYEAQ. The CDR3 spans 15 residues.

V is TRBV5-1 and J is TRBJ2-7; D ambiguous. Germline V gene lookup returns CDR1 SGHRS and CDR2 YFSETQ. V gave up 0 bases and J gave up 0 bases, with 7 bases separating them. The CDR3 is made up of 14 amino acids. CDR3 DNA sequence: TGCGCCAGCAGCTTGGACAGTAGCTCCTACGAGCAGTACTTC. Its translation is CASSLDSSSYEQYF.

This chain links TRBV7-2 with TRBJ1-1; 8 bases align to TRBD1. This CDR3 has 15 residues. V lost 1 base to trimming and J lost 0 bases; unmatched junction nucleotides: 1. Per the germline V gene, CDR1 is SGHTA and CDR2 is FQGNSA. CDR3 amino acids: CASSLGTGLNTEAFF. DNA for the CDR3: TGTGCCAGCAGCTTAGGGACAGGGTTGAACACTGAAGCTTTCTTT.

The CDR3 nucleotides are TGCGCCAGCAGCCAGAAGACTAGCGGGAGGTTCAGGGAGCAGTTCTTC. This sequence encodes CASSQKTSGRFREQFF. The chain recombines TRBV4-3 with TRBJ2-1; 13 nucleotides align to TRBD2. Germline V lookup: CDR1 LGHNA, CDR2 YSLEER. Trimming at V came to 3 bases and at J to 10 bases, leaving 9 bases not matched to a gene. There are 16 residues in the CDR3.